This is a list of T cell receptor beta chains from one sample in a study of blood T cells in healthy people across ages. TCRdb recomputed calls from the 5' RACE reads with MiXCR, one row per CDR3 protein. The profile covers about 840,000 distinct CDR3 sequences, with roughly 28% appearing a single time and around 9.6% taken by the ten largest. This same sample was also part of a study on T cells of mothers and their children.

Material for sequencing was blood. The receptors come from a woman aged 40 to 49 in good health. The CDR3 runs from the conserved cysteine through the conserved F or W. The D gene is left open where the match is weak. Clone size, where shown, is once, few, many, or a class for clones that have expanded.

V gene,D gene,clone size,J gene,CDR3 protein,CDR3 DNA
TRBV7-2,TRBD1,few,TRBJ1-3,CASSQGTASGNTIYF,TGTGCCAGCAGCCAAGGGACAGCGTCTGGAAACACCATATATTTT
TRBV7-2,.,.,TRBJ2-1,CASSLALQGRFNEQFF,TGTGCCAGCAGCTTAGCTCTCCAGGGACGATTCAATGAGCAGTTCTTC
TRBV28,.,.,TRBJ1-1,CASSQLVDQTEAFF,TGTGCCAGCAGTCAACTCGTAGACCAGACTGAAGCTTTCTTT
TRBV2,TRBD1,.,TRBJ2-7,CASTEDRGPLYEQYF,TGTGCCAGCACCGAGGACAGGGGGCCCCTCTACGAGCAGTACTTC
TRBV2,.,.,TRBJ2-7,CASRAGIGSYEQYF,TGTGCCAGCAGGGCCGGGATAGGCTCCTACGAGCAGTACTTC
TRBV20-1,.,.,TRBJ2-6,CSARDLGTSFSGANVLTF,TGCAGTGCTAGAGATCTCGGGACTTCTTTCTCTGGGGCCAACGTCCTGACTTTC
TRBV28,.,.,TRBJ1-5,CASSSPGYSNQPQHF,TGTGCCAGCAGTTCCCCTGGGTATAGCAATCAGCCCCAGCATTTT
TRBV3-1,TRBD1,few,TRBJ2-7,CASSRRTGGAYEQYF,TGTGCCAGCAGCCGGCGGACAGGGGGGGCCTACGAGCAGTACTTC
TRBV13,.,few,TRBJ1-1,CASSLYREEDTEAFF,TGTGCCAGCAGCTTATACAGGGAGGAGGACACTGAAGCTTTCTTT
TRBV5-1,.,.,TRBJ2-1,CASSWGRQSSYNEQFF,TGCGCCAGCAGCTGGGGACGGCAGAGCTCCTACAATGAGCAGTTCTTC
TRBV10-3,TRBD1,few,TRBJ1-6,CAISATGEGSPRHF,TGTGCCATCAGTGCAACAGGGGAAGGTTCACCCCGCCACTTT
TRBV15,.,many,TRBJ2-7,CATSKQQGYEQYF,TGTGCCACCAGCAAACAACAGGGTTACGAGCAGTACTTC
TRBV7-9,.,many,TRBJ2-3,CASSRLQPTDTQYF,TGTGCCAGCAGCCGACTTCAACCCACAGATACGCAGTATTTT
TRBV7-2,.,many,TRBJ1-6,CASSLRQSGSPLHF,TGTGCCAGCAGCTTAAGACAGTCGGGCTCACCCCTCCACTTT
TRBV20-1,TRBD1,many,TRBJ1-2,CSARGQGENYGYTF,TGCAGTGCTAGGGGACAGGGAGAGAACTATGGCTACACCTTC
TRBV12-3/TRBV12-4,.,many,TRBJ2-7,CASSLRWPPNSYEQYF,TGTGCCAGCAGTTTACGGTGGCCACCCAACTCCTACGAGCAGTACTTC
TRBV2,TRBD1,.,TRBJ2-6,CASKQETGALGWGANVLTF,TGTGCCAGCAAGCAAGAGACAGGGGCCCTCGGATGGGGGGCCAACGTCCTGACTTTC